These T cell receptor beta chains were read from a single sample in a study of T cell responses to AZD1222 COVID-19 vaccine. Profiled with immunoSEQ multiplex PCR; TCRdb holds only in-frame clones, not every one. Of some 150,000 clones detected, 80% to 95% appear once; the ten largest clones hold 3.6%. The sequencing used peripheral blood, collected 28 days after the second AZD1222 dose. All receptors derive from an adult who received the AZD1222 COVID-19 vaccine. The conserved cysteine and the conserved F or W are not part of the CDR3 here. The order of the fields is CDR3 length, D gene, V gene, J gene, CDR3 protein. D genes are given only for firm matches.

12	.	TRBV5-4	TRBJ2-2	ASSLALTAGELF
13	TRBD1	TRBV7-2	TRBJ1-3	ASSSQGAIVDTIY
9	.	TRBV20-1	TRBJ2-4	SAQGPNIQY
14	.	TRBV6-2/TRBV6-3	TRBJ2-5	ASSSPSLRSQETQY
11	.	TRBV28	TRBJ2-1	AVVGDGYNEQF
13	.	TRBV7-2	TRBJ1-4	ASSPQAAVNEKLF
13	TRBD2	TRBV19	TRBJ2-7	ASSPSGRLSYEQY
15	.	TRBV11-3	TRBJ1-5	ASSLGSGPGKNQPQH
12	TRBD2	TRBV11-2	TRBJ2-5	ASSLTSGKETQY
13	TRBD1	TRBV9	TRBJ1-4	ASSVRGQGREKLF
10	.	TRBV6-4	TRBJ1-5	ASSDGGQPQH
13	.	TRBV11-3	TRBJ2-1	ASSLGGSGNNEQF
13	.	TRBV6-4	TRBJ2-1	ASSEGGMAYNEQF
10	.	TRBV7-9	TRBJ1-3	ASSPYGNTIY
9	.	TRBV27	TRBJ2-5	AGADQETQY
12	.	TRBV6-5	TRBJ1-1	ASSYSNSNTEAF
11	.	TRBV13	TRBJ2-7	ASSGRQAHEQY
11	.	TRBV29-1	TRBJ1-5	SEKPGSNQPQH
11	.	TRBV29-1	TRBJ2-3	SVVLSGEDTQY
9	.	TRBV7-9	TRBJ2-1	ASRGYNEQF
14	TRBD2	TRBV10-3	TRBJ2-5	AISETSGRATETQY
13	.	TRBV9	TRBJ1-6	ASSVEAGANSPLH
12	.	TRBV11-2	TRBJ1-1	ASRQRQTNTEAF
13	.	TRBV9	TRBJ2-5	ASSGGFKAEETQY
15	TRBD1	TRBV10-3	TRBJ1-3	AISDPGQGSSGNTIY
15	.	TRBV21-1	TRBJ2-3	ASSKAERTQSTDTQY
10	.	TRBV28	TRBJ1-2	ASSSPRLGYT
11	.	TRBV12-3/TRBV12-4	TRBJ1-2	ASSLVGIYGYT
13	TRBD1	TRBV9	TRBJ2-1	ASSAQGGFYNEQF
11	.	TRBV6-6	TRBJ1-2	ATIGQILYGYT
12	TRBD1	TRBV7-9	TRBJ1-6	ASSIGQGSSPLH
11	.	TRBV5-1	TRBJ1-1	ASSHLGDTEAF
10	.	TRBV12-3/TRBV12-4	TRBJ2-5	ASSGGHGTKY
13	.	TRBV19	TRBJ2-1	ASRSGAGPLNEQF
11	.	TRBV6-6	TRBJ1-5	ASRRDRDQPQH
13	TRBD1	TRBV9	TRBJ1-3	ASSDRTGVGNTIY
10	.	TRBV12-3/TRBV12-4	TRBJ2-7	ASSPNGYEQY
10	.	TRBV19	TRBJ2-7	ASSIRFGEQY
13	TRBD2	TRBV19	TRBJ2-1	ATSGRVASYNEQF
14	TRBD1	TRBV9	TRBJ2-5	ASSYGQGAFDETQY
11	.	TRBV19	TRBJ1-1	ASKEGRATEAF
13	.	TRBV6-5	TRBJ1-5	ASTTPRASGQPQH
12	TRBD1	TRBV27	TRBJ2-3	ASRPRTGIDTQY
11	TRBD1	TRBV19	TRBJ1-1	ASSRGQGTEAF
10	TRBD2	TRBV19	TRBJ2-3	ASSPGLTTQY
11	.	TRBV29-1	TRBJ1-2	SVEVADNYGYT
13	.	TRBV5-1	TRBJ1-5	ASSRTGDSNQPQH
15	.	TRBV5-1	TRBJ2-1	ASSSDRDGQIHNEQF
13	.	TRBV21-1	TRBJ1-1	ASSIPGQPNTEAF
14	TRBD1	TRBV7-9	TRBJ1-4	ASSYDRAQTNEKLF
12	.	TRBV2	TRBJ1-5	ASSVEGYNQPQH
13	TRBD1	TRBV7-8	TRBJ1-3	ASSLSDRAGNTIY
13	TRBD2	TRBV29-1	TRBJ2-3	SAIRTSGNTDTQY